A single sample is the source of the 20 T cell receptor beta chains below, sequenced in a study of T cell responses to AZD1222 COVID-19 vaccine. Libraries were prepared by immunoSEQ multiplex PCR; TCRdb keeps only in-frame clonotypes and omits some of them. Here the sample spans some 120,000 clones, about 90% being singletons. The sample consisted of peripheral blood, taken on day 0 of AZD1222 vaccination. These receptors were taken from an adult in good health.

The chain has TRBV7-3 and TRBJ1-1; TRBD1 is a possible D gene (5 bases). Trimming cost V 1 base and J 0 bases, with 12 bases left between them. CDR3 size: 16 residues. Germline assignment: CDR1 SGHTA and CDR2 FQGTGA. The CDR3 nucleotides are TGTGCCAGCAGCTTAAATCCGACAGTATTGAACACTGAAGCTTTCTTT. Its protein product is CASSLNPTVLNTEAFF.

CDR3 in DNA: TGTGCCAGCAGCCAACAGGGGCACTATGGCTACACCTTC. It encodes CASSQQGHYGYTF. The V and J genes are TRBV14 and TRBJ1-2; perhaps TRBD1 as D (6 bases). The germline V gene encodes CDR1 SGHDN and CDR2 FVKESK. The CDR3 sequence is 13 residues long. Trimming took off 2 bases at V and 3 bases at J, with 7 bases between the two ends.

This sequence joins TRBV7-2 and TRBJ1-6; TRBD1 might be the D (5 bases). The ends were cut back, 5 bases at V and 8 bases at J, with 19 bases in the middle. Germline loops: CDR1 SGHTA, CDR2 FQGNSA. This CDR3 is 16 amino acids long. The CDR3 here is CASSKDGGRVYSPLHF. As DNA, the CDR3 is TGTGCCAGCAGCAAAGATGGAGGCAGGGTCTATTCACCCCTCCACTTT. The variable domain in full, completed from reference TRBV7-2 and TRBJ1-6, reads GAGVSQSPSNKVTEKGKDVELRCDPISGHTALYWYRQSLGQGLEFLIYFQGNSAPDKSGLPSDRFSAERTGGSVSTLTIQRTQQEDSAVYLCASSKDGGRVYSPLHFGNGTRLTVT.

The chain's CDR3 is CASSVGISGGQNEQFF. Written as DNA, the CDR3 is TGTGCCAGCAGCGTAGGTATTAGCGGGGGGCAGAATGAGCAGTTCTTC. The rearrangement uses TRBV9 and TRBJ2-1; 10 nucleotides align to TRBD2. V gave up 0 bases and J gave up 7 bases; unmatched junction bases: 7. The CDR3 totals 16 residues. Germline-derived CDR1 and CDR2 are SGDLS and YYNGEE.

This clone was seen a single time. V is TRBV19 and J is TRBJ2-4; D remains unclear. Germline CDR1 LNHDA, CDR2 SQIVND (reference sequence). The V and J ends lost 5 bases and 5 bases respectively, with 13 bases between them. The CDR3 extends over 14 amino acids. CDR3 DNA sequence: TGTGCCAGTAGTTCACAGAGGATTCAAAACATTCAGTACTTC. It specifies CASSSQRIQNIQYF.

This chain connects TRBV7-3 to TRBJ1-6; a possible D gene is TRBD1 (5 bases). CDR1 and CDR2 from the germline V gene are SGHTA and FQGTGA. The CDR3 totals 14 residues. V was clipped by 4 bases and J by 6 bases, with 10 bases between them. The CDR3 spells CASSWGTVNSPLHF. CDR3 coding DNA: TGTGCCAGCAGCTGGGGGACGGTTAATTCACCCCTCCACTTT.

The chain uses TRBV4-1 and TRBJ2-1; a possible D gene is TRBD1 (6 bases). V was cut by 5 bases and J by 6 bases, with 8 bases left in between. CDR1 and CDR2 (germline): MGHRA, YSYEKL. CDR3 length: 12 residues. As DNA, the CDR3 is TGCGCCAGCAGCGTACAGGGCAATGAGCAGTTCTTC. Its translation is CASSVQGNEQFF.

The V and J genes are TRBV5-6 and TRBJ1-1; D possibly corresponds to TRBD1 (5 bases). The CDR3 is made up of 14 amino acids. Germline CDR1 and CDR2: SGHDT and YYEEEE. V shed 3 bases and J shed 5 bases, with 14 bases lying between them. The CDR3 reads CASSWRQGETEAFF. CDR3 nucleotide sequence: TGTGCCAGCAGCTGGAGGCAGGGAGAGACTGAAGCTTTCTTT. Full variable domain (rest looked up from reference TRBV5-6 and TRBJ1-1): DAGVTQSPTHLIKTRGQQVTLRCSPKSGHDTVSWYQQALGQGPQFIFQYYEEEERQRGNFPDRFSGHQFPNYSSELNVNALLLGDSALYLCASSWRQGETEAFFGQGTRLTVV.

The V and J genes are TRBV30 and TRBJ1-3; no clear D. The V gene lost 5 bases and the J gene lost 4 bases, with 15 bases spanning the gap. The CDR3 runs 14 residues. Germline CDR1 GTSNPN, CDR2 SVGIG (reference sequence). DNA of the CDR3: TGTGCCTGGCGAAAAGGCGGTGGGGGAAACACCATATATTTT. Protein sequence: CAWRKGGGGNTIYF. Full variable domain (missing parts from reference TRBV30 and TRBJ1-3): SQTIHQWPATLVQPVGSPLSLECTVEGTSNPNLYWYRQAAGRGLQLLFYSVGIGQISSEVPQNLSASRPQDRQFILSSKKLLLSDSGFYLCAWRKGGGGNTIYFGEGSWLTVV.

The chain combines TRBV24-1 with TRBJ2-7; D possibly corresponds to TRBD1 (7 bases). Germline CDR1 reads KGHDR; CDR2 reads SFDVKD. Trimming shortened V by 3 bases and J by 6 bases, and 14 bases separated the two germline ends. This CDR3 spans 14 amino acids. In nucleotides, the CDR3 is TGTGCCACCAGTGATCCCGGAGGGGGCTTCGAGCAGTACTTC. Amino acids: CATSDPGGGFEQYF.

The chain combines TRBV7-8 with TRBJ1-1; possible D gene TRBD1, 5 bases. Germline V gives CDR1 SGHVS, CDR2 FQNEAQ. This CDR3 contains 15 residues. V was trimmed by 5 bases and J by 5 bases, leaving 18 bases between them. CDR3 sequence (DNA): TGTGCCAGCAGCCCAACGACAGTACTTTATACTGAAGCTTTCTTT. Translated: CASSPTTVLYTEAFF.

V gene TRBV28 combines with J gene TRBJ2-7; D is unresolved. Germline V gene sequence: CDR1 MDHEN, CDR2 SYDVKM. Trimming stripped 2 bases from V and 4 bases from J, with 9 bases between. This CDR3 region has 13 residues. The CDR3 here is CASSLPDGYEQYF. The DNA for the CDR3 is TGTGCCAGCAGTTTACCGGACGGGTACGAGCAGTACTTC.

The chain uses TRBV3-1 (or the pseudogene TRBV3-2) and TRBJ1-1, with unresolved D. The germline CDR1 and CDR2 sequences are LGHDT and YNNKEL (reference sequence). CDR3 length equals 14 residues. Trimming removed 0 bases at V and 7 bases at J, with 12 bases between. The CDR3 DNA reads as TGTGCCAGCAGCCAAGATATCCGTATACGTGAAGCTTTCTTT. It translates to CASSQDIRIREAFF.

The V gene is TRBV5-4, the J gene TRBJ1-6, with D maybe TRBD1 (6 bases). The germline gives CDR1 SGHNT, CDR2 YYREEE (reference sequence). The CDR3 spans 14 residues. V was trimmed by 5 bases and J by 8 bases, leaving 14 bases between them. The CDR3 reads CASSLTGHHSPLHF. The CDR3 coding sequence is TGTGCCAGCAGTCTTACGGGACACCATTCACCCCTCCACTTT.

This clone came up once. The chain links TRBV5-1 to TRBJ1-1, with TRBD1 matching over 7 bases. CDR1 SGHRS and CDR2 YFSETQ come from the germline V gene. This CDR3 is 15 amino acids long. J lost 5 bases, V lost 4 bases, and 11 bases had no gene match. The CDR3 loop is CASSPRQGSGTEAFF. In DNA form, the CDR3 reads TGCGCCAGCAGCCCAAGACAGGGATCTGGTACTGAAGCTTTCTTT. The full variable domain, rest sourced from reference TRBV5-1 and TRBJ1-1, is KAGVTQTPRYLIKTRGQQVTLSCSPISGHRSVSWYQQTPGQGLQFLFEYFSETQRNKGNFPGRFSGRQFSNSRSEMNVSTLELGDSALYLCASSPRQGSGTEAFFGQGTRLTVV.

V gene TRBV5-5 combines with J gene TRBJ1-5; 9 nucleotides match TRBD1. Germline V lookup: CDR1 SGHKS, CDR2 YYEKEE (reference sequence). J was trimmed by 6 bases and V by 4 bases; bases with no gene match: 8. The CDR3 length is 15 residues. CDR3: CASSERTGDGQPQHF. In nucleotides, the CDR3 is TGTGCCAGCAGCGAGAGGACAGGGGATGGTCAGCCCCAGCATTTT.

The CDR3 DNA reads TGTGCCAGCAGCCAAGTTACAGGGATGCCTGAAGCTTTCTTT. This translates into CASSQVTGMPEAFF. This chain links TRBV3-1 (or the pseudogene TRBV3-2) with TRBJ1-1; the D gene is possibly TRBD1 (6 bases). This CDR3 comprises 14 residues. The germline V gene encodes CDR1 LGHDT and CDR2 YNNKEL (reference sequence). Trimming removed 1 base from V and 6 bases from J, with 12 bases in between.

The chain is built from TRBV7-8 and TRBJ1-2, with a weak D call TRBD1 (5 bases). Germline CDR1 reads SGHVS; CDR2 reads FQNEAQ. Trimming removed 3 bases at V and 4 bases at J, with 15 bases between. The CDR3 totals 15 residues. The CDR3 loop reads CASSFLSQRGYGYTF. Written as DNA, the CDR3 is TGTGCCAGCAGCTTTCTCAGTCAAAGGGGCTATGGCTACACCTTC.

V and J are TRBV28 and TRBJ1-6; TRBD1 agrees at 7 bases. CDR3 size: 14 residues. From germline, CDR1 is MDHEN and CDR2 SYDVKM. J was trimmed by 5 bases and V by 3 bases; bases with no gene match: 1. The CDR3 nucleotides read TGTGCCAGCAGTTTTGGGACAGATAATTCACCCCTCCACTTT. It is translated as CASSFGTDNSPLHF.

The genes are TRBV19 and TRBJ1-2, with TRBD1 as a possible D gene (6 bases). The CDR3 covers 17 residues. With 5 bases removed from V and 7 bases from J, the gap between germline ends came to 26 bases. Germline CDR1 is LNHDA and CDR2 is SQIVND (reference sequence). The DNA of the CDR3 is TGTGCCAGTAGTGCGTCCTCAGGGACAACCGCGCGGGTTGGCTACACCTTC. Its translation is CASSASSGTTARVGYTF.